This T cell receptor beta chain was obtained from a study of blood T cell repertoires in COVID-19. V shed 4 bases and J 1 base; nucleotides not matched to a gene: 13. Germline loops: CDR1 SNHLY, CDR2 FYNNEI. This CDR3 has 18 residues. Method: immunoSEQ multiplex PCR; TCRdb's copy keeps in-frame clones and lacks some. This sample yields some 250,000 clones, of which less than 90% are seen a single time; 6.2% belongs to the top ten. The genes are TRBV2 and TRBJ2-7; 10 nucleotides line up with TRBD2. This sequence originates from a man between 60 and 75 years old with acute or convalescent COVID-19. Sequenced sample: peripheral blood. The CDR3 nucleotides are TGTGCCAGCAGTGGTCCCCCGGTTCGTAGCGGGAGGTCCTACGAGCAGTACTTC. Translation: CASSGPPVRSGRSYEQYF.